This is a list of T cell receptor beta chains from one sample in a study of blood T cell repertoires in COVID-19. Here immunoSEQ multiplex PCR was the method, and the copy in TCRdb shows in-frame clones only, minus some. Of more than 110,000 clones in the sample, 60% to 80% were seen once. Material for sequencing was peripheral blood. The source of these receptors is a woman in her fifties or sixties with active or convalescent COVID-19. Both conserved end residues are part of each CDR3. Each record gives: clone size, V gene, CDR3 length, J gene, D gene, CDR3 DNA, CDR3 protein. D genes are given only for firm matches. Clone size is given for some rows only: seen once, a few or many times, or a class if the clone is expanded.

size: .
V: TRBV2
length: 14
J: TRBJ1-4
D: TRBD1
DNA: TGTGCCAGCAGTTGGGACAGGGGGAGGGAAAAACTGTTTTTT
CDR3: CASSWDRGREKLFF

size: .
V: TRBV24-1
length: 15
J: TRBJ2-1
D: TRBD1
DNA: TGTGCCCCCACGTTTCCGGTTAGGGGGCGCGATGAGCAGTTCTTC
CDR3: CAPTFPVRGRDEQFF

size: .
V: TRBV5-4
length: 15
J: TRBJ2-1
D: .
DNA: TGTGCCAGCAGGTGGGGCGGGGGCCCGGACAATGAGCAGTTCTTC
CDR3: CASRWGGGPDNEQFF

size: .
V: TRBV18
length: 15
J: TRBJ1-3
D: .
DNA: TGTGCCAGCTCACCACCCCAGACAGAACGAAACACCATATATTTT
CDR3: CASSPPQTERNTIYF

size: .
V: TRBV6-5
length: 14
J: TRBJ1-4
D: TRBD1
DNA: TGTGCCAGCAGCCAGGGACAGTTTAATGAAAAACTGTTTTTT
CDR3: CASSQGQFNEKLFF

size: .
V: TRBV4-2
length: 18
J: TRBJ2-3
D: TRBD2
DNA: TGTGCCAGCAGCCAAGATCCAACTAGCGGGGGCCGCACAGATACGCAGTATTTT
CDR3: CASSQDPTSGGRTDTQYF

size: .
V: TRBV2
length: 15
J: TRBJ1-6
D: TRBD1
DNA: TGTGCCAGCAGTAGGGAGGCAGGGGGAGGTTCACCCCTCCACTTT
CDR3: CASSREAGGGSPLHF

size: .
V: TRBV6-2/TRBV6-3
length: 15
J: TRBJ2-7
D: .
DNA: TGTGCCAGCAGTTACTCACCAGGGAAGTCCTACGAGCAGTACTTC
CDR3: CASSYSPGKSYEQYF

size: .
V: TRBV11-3
length: 14
J: TRBJ2-3
D: .
DNA: TGTGCCAGCAGCCGGGGTTTCGAGGCAGATACGCAGTATTTT
CDR3: CASSRGFEADTQYF

size: .
V: TRBV6-5
length: 12
J: TRBJ1-5
D: .
DNA: TGTGCCAGCCGGGACACCAATCAGCCCCAGCATTTT
CDR3: CASRDTNQPQHF

size: once
V: TRBV30
length: 13
J: TRBJ1-6
D: .
DNA: TGTGCCTGGAGTGTAATCGCGGGTTCACCCCTCCACTTT
CDR3: CAWSVIAGSPLHF

size: few
V: TRBV11-1
length: 15
J: TRBJ1-2
D: TRBD1
DNA: TGTGCCAGCAGCGCCCGACAGGGCTGGGCCTATGGCTACACCTTC
CDR3: CASSARQGWAYGYTF

size: .
V: TRBV4-1
length: 13
J: TRBJ1-4
D: .
DNA: TGCGCCAGCAGCCAAGATCTCAGGAAAAAACTGTTTTTT
CDR3: CASSQDLRKKLFF

size: .
V: TRBV2
length: 15
J: TRBJ2-3
D: TRBD1
DNA: TGTGCCAGCAGTGAAGCGATGGGACAGAGAGATACGCAGTATTTT
CDR3: CASSEAMGQRDTQYF

size: few
V: TRBV20-1
length: 11
J: TRBJ1-4
D: TRBD1
DNA: TGCAGTGCTTATAGACAGGGAACACTGTTTTTT
CDR3: CSAYRQGTLFF

size: .
V: TRBV2
length: 14
J: TRBJ1-2
D: TRBD1
DNA: TGTGCCAGCAGGGACGACAGGGCGAGGCTCGGGTACACCTTC
CDR3: CASRDDRARLGYTF

size: .
V: TRBV7-2
length: 15
J: TRBJ2-1
D: TRBD1
DNA: TGTGCCAGCAGCTTAGTACAGGACAGGGTCGGGAAGCAGTTCTTC
CDR3: CASSLVQDRVGKQFF

size: .
V: TRBV7-3
length: 15
J: TRBJ2-3
D: .
DNA: TGTGCCAGCAGCTTAAGGGGCCATATCACAGATACGCAGTATTTT
CDR3: CASSLRGHITDTQYF

size: .
V: TRBV30
length: 16
J: TRBJ1-4
D: .
DNA: TGTGCCTGGAGTGGGGGCGGGGGGGCTCTTAATGAAAAACTGTTTTTT
CDR3: CAWSGGGGALNEKLFF

size: .
V: TRBV4-1
length: 16
J: TRBJ2-7
D: TRBD2
DNA: TGCGCCAGCAGCCAACCCCCCGCGGGAGAATCTAGCGAGCAGTACTTC
CDR3: CASSQPPAGESSEQYF

size: .
V: TRBV11-2
length: 16
J: TRBJ2-7
D: .
DNA: TGTGCCAGCAGCTTAGGGAGTACCGGACTCTCCTACGAGCAGTACTTC
CDR3: CASSLGSTGLSYEQYF

size: .
V: TRBV6-5
length: 14
J: TRBJ2-1
D: TRBD2
DNA: TGTGCCAGCAGGTTAGCGGGAGGGAAGGATGAGCAGTTCTTC
CDR3: CASRLAGGKDEQFF

size: many
V: TRBV29-1
length: 13
J: TRBJ1-1
D: .
DNA: TGCAGCGCCATGTGGGGGGTGAACACTGAAGCTTTCTTT
CDR3: CSAMWGVNTEAFF

size: .
V: TRBV7-9
length: 15
J: TRBJ2-5
D: .
DNA: TGTGCCAGCAGCCCCAAAAGGCGGGTACAAGAGACCCAGTACTTC
CDR3: CASSPKRRVQETQYF

size: .
V: TRBV7-8
length: 12
J: TRBJ2-7
D: .
DNA: TGTGCCAGCAGCCGCCCGGCCTACGAGCAGTACTTC
CDR3: CASSRPAYEQYF

size: many
V: TRBV4-2
length: 14
J: TRBJ1-2
D: .
DNA: TGTGCCAGCAGCCAAGAGATAGACACTGATGGCTACACCTTC
CDR3: CASSQEIDTDGYTF

size: .
V: TRBV19
length: 14
J: TRBJ1-4
D: .
DNA: TGTGCCAGTAGTATTCCGGGGATGTATGAAAAACTGTTTTTT
CDR3: CASSIPGMYEKLFF

size: .
V: TRBV5-5
length: 17
J: TRBJ1-2
D: TRBD1
DNA: TGTGCCAGCAGCTTGAAAGTTCCGGGACAGGTGGTCCATGGCTACACCTTC
CDR3: CASSLKVPGQVVHGYTF

size: .
V: TRBV4-3
length: 16
J: TRBJ2-3
D: TRBD2
DNA: TGCGCCAGCAGCCAAGATTCAGCGCCGGGGGGGGATACGCAGTATTTT
CDR3: CASSQDSAPGGDTQYF

size: .
V: TRBV6-5
length: 12
J: TRBJ2-5
D: TRBD1
DNA: TGTGCCAGCAGAGACAGGGTGAAGACCCAGTACTTC
CDR3: CASRDRVKTQYF

size: .
V: TRBV30
length: 14
J: TRBJ1-5
D: TRBD1
DNA: TGTGCCTGGACCCCAGGACAGGGCGGTCAGCCCCAGCATTTT
CDR3: CAWTPGQGGQPQHF

size: .
V: TRBV4-3
length: 15
J: TRBJ2-5
D: TRBD1
DNA: TGCGCCAGCAGCCAGGCTGGGACAGGCGCAGAGACCCAGTACTTC
CDR3: CASSQAGTGAETQYF

size: .
V: TRBV9
length: 13
J: TRBJ2-3
D: .
DNA: TGTGCCAGCAGCGGCACTAGCACAGATACGCAGTATTTT
CDR3: CASSGTSTDTQYF

size: .
V: TRBV12-3/TRBV12-4
length: 11
J: TRBJ1-2
D: .
DNA: TGTGCCAGCAGTTGGGGGGATTTGTACACCTTC
CDR3: CASSWGDLYTF

size: .
V: TRBV30
length: 14
J: TRBJ2-1
D: TRBD2
DNA: TGTGCCTGGAGCATTGGGGACTATGACAATGAGCAGTTCTTC
CDR3: CAWSIGDYDNEQFF

size: few
V: TRBV30
length: 12
J: TRBJ1-4
D: TRBD1
DNA: TGTGCCGGACAGGGGGTTGATGAAAAACTGTTTTTT
CDR3: CAGQGVDEKLFF

size: .
V: TRBV2
length: 15
J: TRBJ2-2
D: .
DNA: TGTGCCAGCAGTTTACAGGGAACGAACACCGGGGAGCTGTTTTTT
CDR3: CASSLQGTNTGELFF

size: .
V: TRBV6-5
length: 15
J: TRBJ1-1
D: .
DNA: TGTGCCAGCAGTTACCAGACATATACACCCGCTGGAGCTTTCTTT
CDR3: CASSYQTYTPAGAFF

size: .
V: TRBV9
length: 17
J: TRBJ1-3
D: TRBD1
DNA: TGTGCCAGCAGCGTAGGGAGGGACAGCTGGTCTGGAAACACCATATATTTT
CDR3: CASSVGRDSWSGNTIYF

size: .
V: TRBV4-1
length: 13
J: TRBJ1-1
D: .
DNA: TGCGCCAGCAGCCAAGATGCAGGTCGTGTAGCTTTCTTT
CDR3: CASSQDAGRVAFF

size: .
V: TRBV3-1/TRBV3-2
length: 17
J: TRBJ2-6
D: TRBD1
DNA: TGTGCCAGCAGCCCCCGGACAGGGCGAACTGGGGCCAACGTCCTGACTTTC
CDR3: CASSPRTGRTGANVLTF

size: .
V: TRBV6-2/TRBV6-3
length: 18
J: TRBJ1-5
D: TRBD1
DNA: TGTGCCAGCAGTACCGGGACAGGGGTTACCTTAGGCAATCAGCCCCAGCATTTT
CDR3: CASSTGTGVTLGNQPQHF

size: .
V: TRBV7-6
length: 16
J: TRBJ2-1
D: TRBD2
DNA: TGTGCCAGCAGCTTATCTGGGGACTACACGTCCTCTGAGCAGTTCTTC
CDR3: CASSLSGDYTSSEQFF

size: once
V: TRBV6-1
length: 12
J: TRBJ1-2
D: .
DNA: TGTGCCAGCACCTCCCGGGGGGATGGCTACACCTTC
CDR3: CASTSRGDGYTF

size: .
V: TRBV5-5
length: 15
J: TRBJ1-4
D: TRBD1
DNA: TGTGCCAGCAGCTTTCAGGGGGCAACTAATGAAAAACTGTTTTTT
CDR3: CASSFQGATNEKLFF

size: .
V: TRBV7-2
length: 17
J: TRBJ1-3
D: .
DNA: TGTGCCAGCAGCTTAGCACGAAGCCAACCCTCTGGAAACACCATATATTTT
CDR3: CASSLARSQPSGNTIYF

size: .
V: TRBV12-3/TRBV12-4
length: 13
J: TRBJ1-1
D: TRBD1
DNA: TGTGCCAGCCTACAGGGGGCATGGACTGAAGCTTTCTTT
CDR3: CASLQGAWTEAFF

size: few
V: TRBV4-2
length: 16
J: TRBJ1-2
D: .
DNA: TGTGCCAGCAGCCAAGATGGAACAGGGCGCCTCTATGGCTACACCTTC
CDR3: CASSQDGTGRLYGYTF

size: .
V: TRBV2
length: 15
J: TRBJ2-2
D: .
DNA: TGTGCCAGCAGTCCGCAGGCTACGAACACCGGGGAGCTGTTTTTT
CDR3: CASSPQATNTGELFF

size: .
V: TRBV7-9
length: 17
J: TRBJ1-4
D: .
DNA: TGTGCCAGCAGCTTAAACAGGGCCGGGGCAACTAATGAAAAACTGTTTTTT
CDR3: CASSLNRAGATNEKLFF

size: once
V: TRBV5-1
length: 15
J: TRBJ1-6
D: .
DNA: TGCGCCAGCAGCTTGGAAGTGCGCGGTGATTCACCCCTCCACTTT
CDR3: CASSLEVRGDSPLHF

size: .
V: TRBV10-3
length: 15
J: TRBJ1-2
D: TRBD1
DNA: TGTGCCATCAGTGAGTCAGAGGGACAGGGCAGCTCTTACACCTTC
CDR3: CAISESEGQGSSYTF

size: .
V: TRBV27
length: 13
J: TRBJ1-2
D: TRBD1
DNA: TGTGCCAGCAGTTTATACAGGGGAGATGGCTACACCTTC
CDR3: CASSLYRGDGYTF

size: .
V: TRBV9
length: 19
J: TRBJ1-3
D: TRBD1
DNA: TGTGCCAGCAGCATAGGGACAGGGGATTACGGGAGCTCTGGAAACACCATATATTTT
CDR3: CASSIGTGDYGSSGNTIYF

size: .
V: TRBV3-1/TRBV3-2
length: 15
J: TRBJ2-3
D: TRBD1
DNA: TGTGCCAGCAGCCGCGACAGGGGGACAACAGATACGCAGTATTTT
CDR3: CASSRDRGTTDTQYF